Following are 3 T cell receptor beta chains from one sample sequenced in a study of identical twins. Via MiXCR, TCRdb re-called the 5' RACE reads, giving one row per CDR3 protein. Among approximately 500,000 distinct CDR3 sequences, roughly 15% were seen once, and the ten largest hold around 0.4%. In addition, the sample was reused for a study of yellow fever vaccine responses in identical twins.

Sequencing used CD4+ T cells sorted from blood. Receptors originate from a woman under 30 in good health.

The chain uses TRBV29-1 and TRBJ1-1; D not resolved. This CDR3 contains 10 residues. Deletions cut 7 bases from V and 7 bases from J, with 10 bases between. Germline V gene sequence: CDR1 SQVTM, CDR2 ANQGSEA. The CDR3 DNA is TGCAGCGCAGAACAGCATGAAGCTTTCTTT. Its protein product is CSAEQHEAFF.

This clonotype showed up just a few times. The chain has TRBV7-2 and TRBJ2-7; the D call may be TRBD1 or TRBD2 (5 bases each). Trimming shortened V by 1 base and J by 6 bases, and 16 bases separated the two germline ends. Germline V gene sequence: CDR1 SGHTA, CDR2 FQGNSA. The CDR3 runs 15 residues. CDR3 amino acids: CASSLDGTPNGEQYF. The CDR3 DNA sequence: TGTGCCAGCAGCTTAGACGGGACGCCAAACGGCGAGCAGTACTTC.

In its sample, this clonotype was seen once. V is TRBV3-1 and J is TRBJ2-7; a possible D gene is TRBD1 (5 bases). This CDR3 contains 13 residues. The V end was cut by 3 bases, the J end by 6 bases, with 12 bases between. In germline, CDR1 is LGHDT, CDR2 YNNKEL (reference sequence). CDR3 loop: CASSQGQSREQYV. The CDR3 bases are TGTGCCAGCAGCCAGGGGCAGTCTCGCGAGCAGTACGTC.